The TCR beta chain described here comes from a study of blood T cell repertoires in COVID-19. Original processing notes: Estimated nucleated cell counts came from reference gene primer amplification. Assay used: immunoSEQ multiplex PCR; TCRdb lists only in-frame clones, some missing. The DNA was the basis for D and trimming; V, J and clone size are from that table. The sample includes 250,000 to 350,000 clones, 87% of them seen just once. J gave up 0 bases and V 0 bases, and 6 bases lay outside the gene matches. Germline CDR1 is LGHNA and CDR2 is YNFKEQ. The CDR3 is made up of 17 amino acids. Participants had their cohort set by participant-reported clinical history.

The clonotype was recovered from a woman aged 30 to 39 who had recovered from COVID-19. Sequencing was done on a sample of PBMCs or T cells enriched from blood (not recorded which). The chain links TRBV4-2 to TRBJ2-3; 7 nucleotides line up with TRBD2. The CDR3 coding sequence is TGTGCCAGCAGCCAAGATGTCCTAGCGGCCAGCACAGATACGCAGTATTTT. This sequence encodes CASSQDVLAASTDTQYF.